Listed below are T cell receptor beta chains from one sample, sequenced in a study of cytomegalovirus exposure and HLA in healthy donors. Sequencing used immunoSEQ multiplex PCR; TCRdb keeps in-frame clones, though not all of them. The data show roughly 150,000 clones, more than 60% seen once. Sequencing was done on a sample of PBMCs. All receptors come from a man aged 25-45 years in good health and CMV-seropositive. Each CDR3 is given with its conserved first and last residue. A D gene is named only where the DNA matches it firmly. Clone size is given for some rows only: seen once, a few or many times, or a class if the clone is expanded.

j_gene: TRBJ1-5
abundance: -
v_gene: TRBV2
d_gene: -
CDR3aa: CASRGLGPFSNQPQHF
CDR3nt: TGTGCCAGCAGGGGACTGGGGCCCTTCAGCAATCAGCCCCAGCATTTT

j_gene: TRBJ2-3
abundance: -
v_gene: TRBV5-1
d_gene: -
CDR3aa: CASSLRESDTQYF
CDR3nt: TGCGCCAGCAGCCTAAGAGAGTCAGATACGCAGTATTTT

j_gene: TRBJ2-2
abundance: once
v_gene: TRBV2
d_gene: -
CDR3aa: CASSREYTGELFF
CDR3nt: TGTGCCAGCAGTCGCGAGTACACCGGGGAGCTGTTTTTT

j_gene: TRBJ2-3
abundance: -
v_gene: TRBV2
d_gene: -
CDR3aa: CASKGSATTDTQYF
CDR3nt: TGTGCCAGCAAGGGTAGCGCTACTACAGATACGCAGTATTTT

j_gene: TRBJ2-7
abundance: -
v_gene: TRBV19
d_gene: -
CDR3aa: CASSYSDSYEQYF
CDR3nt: TGTGCCAGTAGTTATTCAGACTCCTACGAGCAGTACTTC

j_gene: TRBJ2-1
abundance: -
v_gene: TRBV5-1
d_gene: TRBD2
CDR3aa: CASSFSTSEKDIVF
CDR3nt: TGCGCCAGCAGCTTTTCGACTAGCGAGAAGGATATCGTCTTC

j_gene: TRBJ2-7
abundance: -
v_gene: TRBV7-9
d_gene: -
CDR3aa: CASSPVGLTYEQYF
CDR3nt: TGTGCCAGCAGCCCAGTCGGGTTAACCTACGAGCAGTACTTC

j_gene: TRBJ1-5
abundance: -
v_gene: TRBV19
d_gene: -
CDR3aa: CASSIEGGLGPFYSNQPQHF
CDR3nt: TGTGCCAGTAGTATAGAGGGGGGGCTTGGGCCCTTCTATAGCAATCAGCCCCAGCATTTT

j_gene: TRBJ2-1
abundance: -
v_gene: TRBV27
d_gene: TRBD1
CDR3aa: CASSSTGGYPDEQFF
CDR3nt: TGTGCCAGCAGTTCCACAGGGGGGTATCCGGATGAGCAGTTCTTC

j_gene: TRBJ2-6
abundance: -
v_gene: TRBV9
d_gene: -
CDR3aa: CASSGTGQGANVLTF
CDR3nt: TGTGCCAGCAGCGGAACGGGTCAGGGGGCCAACGTCCTGACTTTC

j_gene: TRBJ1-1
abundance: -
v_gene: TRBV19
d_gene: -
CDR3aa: CASTGTEAFF
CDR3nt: TGTGCCAGTACGGGCACTGAAGCTTTCTTT

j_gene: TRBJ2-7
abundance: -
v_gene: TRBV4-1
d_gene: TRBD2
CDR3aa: CASSQGLAGYYEQYF
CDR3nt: TGCGCCAGCAGCCAAGGACTAGCGGGATATTACGAGCAGTACTTC

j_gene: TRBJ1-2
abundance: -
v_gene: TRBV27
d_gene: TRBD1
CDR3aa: CASSFRQGDGYTF
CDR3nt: TGTGCCAGCAGTTTCCGACAGGGGGACGGCTACACCTTC

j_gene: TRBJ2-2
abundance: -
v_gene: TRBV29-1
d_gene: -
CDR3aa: CSVDRGGTGELFF
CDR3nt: TGCAGCGTTGATCGTGGAGGCACCGGGGAGCTGTTTTTT

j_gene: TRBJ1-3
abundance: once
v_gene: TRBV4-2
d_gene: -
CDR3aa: CASSQDRSSSGNTIYF
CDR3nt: TGTGCCAGCAGCCAAGACAGGTCAAGCTCTGGAAACACCATATATTTT

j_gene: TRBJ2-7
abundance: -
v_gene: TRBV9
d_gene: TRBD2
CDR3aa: CASSVRLAGEQYF
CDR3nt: TGTGCCAGCAGCGTACGACTAGCGGGAGAGCAGTACTTC

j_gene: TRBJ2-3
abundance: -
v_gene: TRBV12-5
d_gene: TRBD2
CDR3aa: CASGLVLAATLDTQYF
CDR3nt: TGTGCTAGTGGTTTGGTACTAGCGGCCACGCTAGATACGCAGTATTTT

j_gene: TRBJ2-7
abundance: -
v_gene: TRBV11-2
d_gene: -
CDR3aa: CASRQDRTSYEQYF
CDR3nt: TGTGCCAGCAGACAGGACAGAACCTCCTACGAGCAGTACTTC

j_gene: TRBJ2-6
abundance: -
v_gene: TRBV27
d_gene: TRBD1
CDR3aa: CASTRTGEAGANVLTF
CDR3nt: TGTGCCAGCACCCGGACAGGGGAGGCTGGGGCCAACGTCCTGACTTTC

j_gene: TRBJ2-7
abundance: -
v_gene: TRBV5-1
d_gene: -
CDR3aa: CASSLGAGLVSYEQYF
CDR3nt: TGCGCCAGCAGCTTGGGAGCAGGGCTAGTATCCTACGAGCAGTACTTC

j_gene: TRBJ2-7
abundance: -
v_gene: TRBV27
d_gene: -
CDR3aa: CASSSEGLSSYEQYF
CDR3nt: TGTGCCAGCAGTTCTGAGGGATTAAGCTCCTACGAGCAGTACTTC

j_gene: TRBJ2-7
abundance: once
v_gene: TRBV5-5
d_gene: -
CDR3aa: CASSLSGSSYEQYF
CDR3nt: TGTGCCAGCAGCCTCTCCGGTTCATCCTACGAGCAGTACTTC

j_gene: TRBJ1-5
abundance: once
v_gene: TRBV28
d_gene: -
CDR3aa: CASTSPNQPQHF
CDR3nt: TGTGCCAGCACCAGTCCAAATCAGCCCCAGCATTTT

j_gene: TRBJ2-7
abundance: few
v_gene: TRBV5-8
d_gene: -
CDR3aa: CASSLTTYEQYF
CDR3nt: TGTGCCAGCAGCCTAACCACCTACGAGCAGTACTTC

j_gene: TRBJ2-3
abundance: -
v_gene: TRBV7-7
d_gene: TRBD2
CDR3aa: CASSFRASGRASTDTQYF
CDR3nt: TGTGCCAGCAGCTTTCGGGCTAGCGGGAGAGCTAGCACAGATACGCAGTATTTT

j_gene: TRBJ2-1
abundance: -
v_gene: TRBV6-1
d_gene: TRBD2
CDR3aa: CASNEGLADYNEQFF
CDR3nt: TGTGCCAGCAATGAGGGACTAGCAGACTACAATGAGCAGTTCTTC

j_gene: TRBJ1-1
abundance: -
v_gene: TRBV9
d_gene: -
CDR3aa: CASSVDRNTEAFF
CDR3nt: TGTGCCAGCAGCGTAGACAGGAACACTGAAGCTTTCTTT

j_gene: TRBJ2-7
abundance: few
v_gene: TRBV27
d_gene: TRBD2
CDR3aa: CASSPTGTSFNEQYF
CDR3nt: TGTGCCAGCAGCCCAACCGGGACTAGCTTCAACGAGCAGTACTTC

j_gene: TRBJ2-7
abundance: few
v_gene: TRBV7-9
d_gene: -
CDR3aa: CASSLDPSSYEQYF
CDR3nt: TGTGCCAGCAGCTTAGACCCTAGCTCCTACGAGCAGTACTTC

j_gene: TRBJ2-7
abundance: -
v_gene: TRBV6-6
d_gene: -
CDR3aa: CASSYSIGVGRLEQYF
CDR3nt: TGTGCCAGCAGTTACTCGATAGGGGTTGGGCGTTTAGAGCAGTACTTC

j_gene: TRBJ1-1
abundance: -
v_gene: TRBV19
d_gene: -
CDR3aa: CASSTNQGTEAFF
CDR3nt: TGTGCCAGTAGTACAAATCAGGGAACTGAAGCTTTCTTT

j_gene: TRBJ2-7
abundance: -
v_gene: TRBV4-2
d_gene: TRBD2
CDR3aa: CASSYGTSGSGASYEQYF
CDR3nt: TGTGCCAGCAGCTACGGGACTAGCGGGAGTGGGGCCTCTTACGAGCAGTACTTC

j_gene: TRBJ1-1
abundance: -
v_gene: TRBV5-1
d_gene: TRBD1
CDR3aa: CASSSRTGTGVAMGTEAFF
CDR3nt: TGCGCCAGCAGCTCGAGAACCGGGACAGGGGTGGCTATGGGCACTGAAGCTTTCTTT

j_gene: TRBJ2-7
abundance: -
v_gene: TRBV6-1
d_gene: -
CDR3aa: CASSVGSPYEQYF
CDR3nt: TGTGCCAGCAGTGTTGGGAGCCCCTACGAGCAGTACTTC

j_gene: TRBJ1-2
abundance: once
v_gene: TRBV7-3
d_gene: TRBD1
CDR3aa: CASSPFSQGAGGYTF
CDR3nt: TGTGCCAGCAGCCCCTTTTCACAGGGGGCTGGTGGCTACACCTTC

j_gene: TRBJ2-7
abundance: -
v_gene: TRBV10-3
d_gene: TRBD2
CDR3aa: CAISGGLAVTYEQYF
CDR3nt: TGTGCCATCAGCGGGGGACTAGCGGTGACCTACGAGCAGTACTTC

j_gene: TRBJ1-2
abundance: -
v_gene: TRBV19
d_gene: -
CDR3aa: CASMGSYGYTF
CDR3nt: TGTGCCAGTATGGGGAGCTATGGCTACACCTTC

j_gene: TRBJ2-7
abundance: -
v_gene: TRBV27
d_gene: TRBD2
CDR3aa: CASSLISGRSPYEQYF
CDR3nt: TGTGCCAGCAGTCTGATTAGCGGGAGGAGCCCTTACGAGCAGTACTTC

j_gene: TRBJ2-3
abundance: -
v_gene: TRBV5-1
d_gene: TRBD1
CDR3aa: CASSPFGTGSTDTQYF
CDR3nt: TGCGCCAGCAGCCCTTTCGGGACAGGTAGCACAGATACGCAGTATTTT

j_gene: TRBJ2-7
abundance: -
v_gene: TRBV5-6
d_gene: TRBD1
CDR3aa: CASSLVGQGYEQYF
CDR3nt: TGTGCCAGCAGCTTGGTGGGACAGGGCTACGAGCAGTACTTC

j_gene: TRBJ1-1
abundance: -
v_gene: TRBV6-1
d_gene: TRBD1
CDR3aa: CASQLTGVTDTEAFF
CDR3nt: TGTGCCAGCCAATTAACAGGGGTCACGGACACTGAAGCTTTCTTT

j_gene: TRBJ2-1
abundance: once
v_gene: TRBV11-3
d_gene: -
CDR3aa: CASSLVGPRNEQFF
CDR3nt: TGTGCCAGCAGCTTAGTGGGGCCGAGGAATGAGCAGTTCTTC

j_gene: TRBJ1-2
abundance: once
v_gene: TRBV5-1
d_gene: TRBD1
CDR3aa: CASSQLGQADGYTF
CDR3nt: TGCGCCAGCAGCCAATTGGGACAGGCGGATGGCTACACCTTC

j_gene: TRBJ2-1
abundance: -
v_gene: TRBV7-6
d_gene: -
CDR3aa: CASSPSGGSSNEQFF
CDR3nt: TGTGCCAGCAGCCCGAGCGGAGGCTCCTCCAATGAGCAGTTCTTC

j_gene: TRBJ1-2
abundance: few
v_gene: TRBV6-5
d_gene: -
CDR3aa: CASSEIGVGYTF
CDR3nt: TGTGCCAGCAGTGAAATCGGGGTTGGCTACACCTTC

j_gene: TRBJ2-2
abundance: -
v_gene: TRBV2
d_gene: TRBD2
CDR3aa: CASSTPDSGYTGELFF
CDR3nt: TGTGCCAGCAGTACTCCCGATAGCGGGTACACCGGGGAGCTGTTTTTT

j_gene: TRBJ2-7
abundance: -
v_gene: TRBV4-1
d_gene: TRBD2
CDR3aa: CASSQEPSGRAGTPEQYF
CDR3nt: TGCGCCAGCAGCCAAGAACCCAGCGGGAGGGCCGGAACTCCCGAGCAGTACTTC